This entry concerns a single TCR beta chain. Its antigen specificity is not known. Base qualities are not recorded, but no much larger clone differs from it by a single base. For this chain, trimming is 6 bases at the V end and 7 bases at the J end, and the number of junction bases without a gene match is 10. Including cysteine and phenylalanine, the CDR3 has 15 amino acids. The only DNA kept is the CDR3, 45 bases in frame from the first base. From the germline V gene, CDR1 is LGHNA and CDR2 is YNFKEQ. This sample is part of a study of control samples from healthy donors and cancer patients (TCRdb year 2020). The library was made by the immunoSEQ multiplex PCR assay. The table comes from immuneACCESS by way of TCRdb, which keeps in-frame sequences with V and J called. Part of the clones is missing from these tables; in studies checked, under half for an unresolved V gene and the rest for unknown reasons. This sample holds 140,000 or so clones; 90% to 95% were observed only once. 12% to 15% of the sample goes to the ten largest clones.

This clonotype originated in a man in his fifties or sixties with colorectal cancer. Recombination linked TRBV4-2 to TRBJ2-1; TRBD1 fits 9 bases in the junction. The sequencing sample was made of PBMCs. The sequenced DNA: TGTGCCAGCAGATCGGAGGGACAGGGAAAAAATGAGCAGTTCTTC. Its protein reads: CASRSEGQGKNEQFF.